This passage covers 31 T cell receptor beta chains from one sample sequenced in a study of cytomegalovirus exposure and HLA in healthy donors. A multiplex PCR was run with 60 Vbeta primers and 13 Jbeta primers. The method was immunoSEQ multiplex PCR; TCRdb's version includes in-frame clones alone and lacks a portion of them. The sample lists about 150,000 clones, around three quarters seen once, with 4.5% to 5% in the top ten. Sequencing used PBMCs. These TCRs come from a man aged 30 to 39 in good health.

The rearrangement links TRBV10-3 to TRBJ1-5, with 7 bases aligning to TRBD1. The ends lost 10 bases at V and 5 bases at J; junction bases unmatched: 8. The germline CDR1 and CDR2 sequences are ENHRY and SYGVKD. The CDR3 length is 13 residues. The CDR3 loop is CATHSQGHQPQHF. In DNA, the CDR3 is TGTGCCACCCACTCACAGGGGCATCAGCCCCAGCATTTT.

This chain links TRBV4-1 with TRBJ2-7; 9 bases are shared with TRBD1. After removal of 2 bases from V and 6 bases from J, the junction contained 5 bases not matched to a gene. Germline V gene data show CDR1 as MGHRA and CDR2 as YSYEKL. The CDR3 extends over 14 amino acids. This CDR3 is CASSQNRGPIEQYF. The CDR3 bases are TGCGCCAGCAGCCAAAACAGGGGGCCCATCGAGCAGTACTTC.

This chain links TRBV7-2 with TRBJ1-5, with D hard to call. The germline CDR1 and CDR2 sequences are SGHTA and FQGNSA. The CDR3 runs to 15 residues. Between the trimmed V and J ends, which lost 2 bases and 0 bases, there was a span of 8 bases. The CDR3 bases are TGTGCCAGCAGCTTACTACCCCATAGCAATCAGCCCCAGCATTTT. As protein: CASSLLPHSNQPQHF.

The chain employs TRBV11-2 and TRBJ2-5; no firm D call. Per the germline V gene, CDR1 is SGHAT and CDR2 is FQNNGV. V lost 5 bases and J 2 bases, leaving 15 bases between the germline ends. The CDR3 spans 15 residues. The CDR3: CASSPVWRKQETQYF. The CDR3 bases are TGTGCCAGCAGCCCAGTGTGGCGGAAGCAAGAGACCCAGTACTTC.

V is TRBV18 and J is TRBJ1-3; TRBD1 is a possible D gene (6 bases). Germline V gene sequence: CDR1 KGHSH, CDR2 LQKENI. Trimming took 1 base from V and 0 from J, leaving 13 bases between them. The CDR3 totals 17 residues. For the CDR3, the DNA is TGTGCCAGCTCACCACGGCCCGGACAGAGCTCTGGAAACACCATATATTTT. This translates into CASSPRPGQSSGNTIYF.

This clone was observed a single time. The chain carries TRBV27 and TRBJ2-7, with D uncertain. V shed 2 bases and J shed 0 bases, with 14 bases lying between them. Germline lookup yields CDR1 MNHEY and CDR2 SMNVEV (reference sequence). This CDR3 is 16 amino acids long. The CDR3 DNA is TGTGCCAGCAGTTTAATAGGCGGCAGTCTCTCCTACGAGCAGTACTTC. It yields the protein CASSLIGGSLSYEQYF.

This clone was recorded a few times. This CDR3 is CASSLVSREAFF. The CDR3, as DNA: TGTGCCAGCAGCTTAGTTTCCCGGGAAGCTTTCTTT. V and J are TRBV11-2 and TRBJ1-1; D is uncertain. Trimming stripped 1 base from V and 8 bases from J, with 8 bases between. CDR3 length equals 12 residues. Looked up from germline, CDR1 is SGHAT and CDR2 is FQNNGV.

This clone was seen only once. This chain uses TRBV6-5 with TRBJ1-4; D is uncertain. Trimming shortened V by 6 bases and J by 3 bases, and 11 bases separated the two germline ends. The CDR3 spans 14 residues. The germline V gene has CDR1 MNHEY and CDR2 SVGAGI. For the CDR3, the DNA is TGTGCCAGCAGGGAGGTGGGCGCTAATGAAAAACTGTTTTTT. Translation: CASREVGANEKLFF.

A remark on this clone: Other DNA sequences from this sample encode an identical CDR3 as well. This chain connects TRBV6-5 to TRBJ1-5, with 8 bases that match TRBD1. There are 14 residues in the CDR3. V lost 6 bases to trimming and J lost 4 bases; unmatched junction nucleotides: 5. The germline gives CDR1 MNHEY, CDR2 SVGAGI. CDR3 DNA: TGTGCCAGCAGAAGGACAGGGAGGAATCAGCCCCAGCATTTT. This encodes CASRRTGRNQPQHF.

This chain links TRBV4-3 with TRBJ2-1, with a tentative D call TRBD2 (5 bases). CDR3 length: 14 amino acids. V was trimmed by 0 bases and J by 5 bases, leaving 8 bases between them. Germline lookup yields CDR1 LGHNA and CDR2 YSLEER. The CDR3 DNA sequence: TGCGCCAGCAGCCAAGATTGGCGGGACAATGAGCAGTTCTTC. It is translated as CASSQDWRDNEQFF.

The rearrangement links TRBV5-1 to TRBJ1-3; 9 nucleotides match TRBD1. J was trimmed by 0 bases and V by 4 bases; bases with no gene match: 14. Germline V gene data show CDR1 as SGHRS and CDR2 as YFSETQ. The length of the CDR3 is 19 residues. CDR3 residues: CASSRLPGQGMSSGNTIYF. The CDR3 region has the DNA TGCGCCAGCAGCCGTCTTCCGGGACAGGGAATGAGCTCTGGAAACACCATATATTTT.

This clone showed up just once. V usage is TRBV9 and J usage is TRBJ2-1; 9 bases line up with TRBD2. CDR1 is SGDLS, CDR2 YYNGEE, per germline. The CDR3 sequence is 15 residues long. V dropped 3 bases and J dropped 6; count of bases not matched to a gene: 7. CDR3 sequence (DNA): TGTGCCAGCAGCGCGAGCGGGAGGACGGCCAATGAGCAGTTCTTC. It yields the protein CASSASGRTANEQFF.

Only a few counts were recorded for this clone. The V call is TRBV6-4, the J call TRBJ2-1; 12 bases line up with TRBD2. This CDR3 contains 16 residues. Germline assignment: CDR1 MRHNA and CDR2 SNTAGT. With 6 bases clipped from V and 4 bases from J, the junction kept 7 bases outside the gene matches. CDR3 DNA: TGTGCCAGCAGAGCCGCCGGACTAGCGGGATACAATGAGCAGTTCTTC. Amino acid sequence: CASRAAGLAGYNEQFF.

Concerning this clone: The junction departs from germline at one end; a sequencing error may be responsible. The gene calls are TRBV7-9 and TRBJ1-3; no reliable D call. Per germline, CDR1 SEHNR and CDR2 FQNEAQ (reference sequence). CDR3 length: 14 residues. The CDR3 sequence: CSSSPPEVGNTIYF. For the CDR3, the DNA is TGTTCCAGCAGCCCACCAGAAGTTGGAAACACCATATATTTT.

This chain joins TRBV15 and TRBJ1-2, with 7 nucleotides matching TRBD1. This CDR3 is built from 15 residues. Germline lookup yields CDR1 LNHNV and CDR2 YYDKDF (reference sequence). With V trimmed by 1 base and J by 2 bases, 4 bases remained unmatched. This CDR3 is CATSRVLGQNYGYTF. The CDR3 DNA reads as TGTGCCACCAGCAGAGTACTGGGACAGAACTATGGCTACACCTTC. Using reference TRBV15 and TRBJ1-2 for the parts outside the CDR3, the full variable domain is DAMVIQNPRYQVTQFGKPVTLSCSQTLNHNVMYWYQQKSSQAPKLLFHYYDKDFNNEADTPDNFQSRRPNTSFCFLDIRSPGLGDTAMYLCATSRVLGQNYGYTFGSGTRLTVV.

This chain links TRBV7-2 with TRBJ1-2, with D uncertain. Trimming took 2 bases from V and 8 from J, leaving 12 bases between them. The CDR3 totals 13 residues. Germline V gene sequence: CDR1 SGHTA, CDR2 FQGNSA. Written as DNA, the CDR3 is TGTGCCAGCAGCTTACAACGGAGCTGGGGCTACACCTTC. Its protein product is CASSLQRSWGYTF.

The chain couples TRBV27 to TRBJ2-7, with TRBD2 matching 11 bases. V shed 2 bases, J shed 2 bases, and the junction held 14 bases outside the gene matches. This CDR3 comprises 19 residues. Germline assignment: CDR1 MNHEY and CDR2 SMNVEV (reference sequence). The CDR3 sequence: CASSLARGVSSGRAYEQYF. The DNA of the CDR3 is TGTGCCAGCAGTTTAGCCCGCGGGGTGAGTAGCGGGAGGGCCTACGAGCAGTACTTC.

This clone has just a few counts. The chain recombines TRBV29-1 with TRBJ2-7; 10 bases are shared with TRBD1. V shed 6 bases and J 3 bases; nucleotides not matched to a gene: 11. The CDR3 sequence is 15 residues long. Germline CDR1 and CDR2: SQVTM and ANQGSEA. Here the CDR3 reads CSVSQPGQGSYEQYF. The CDR3 DNA reads as TGCAGCGTGAGCCAACCGGGACAGGGGAGCTACGAGCAGTACTTC.

This chain uses TRBV7-2 with TRBJ2-5; 7 positions match TRBD2. Trimming removed 1 base from V and 9 bases from J; junction bases left unmatched: 8. Germline CDR1 reads SGHTA; CDR2 reads FQGNSA. CDR3 length: 14 amino acids. The CDR3 DNA reads as TGTGCCAGCAGCTTAGGGGGGGGTTATGAGCCCCAGTACTTC. Translation: CASSLGGGYEPQYF.

This clone was seen a single time. The rearrangement links TRBV7-9 to TRBJ2-6; a weak D match, TRBD2 (6 bases). Trimming removed 9 bases from V and 2 bases from J, with 11 bases in between. Germline values: CDR1 SEHNR, CDR2 FQNEAQ (reference sequence). The CDR3 is 14 amino acids. The CDR3 sequence is CASPSEAGANVLTF. CDR3 sequence (DNA): TGTGCCAGTCCTAGCGAGGCTGGGGCCAACGTCCTGACTTTC.

The gene calls are TRBV4-1 and TRBJ2-7, with D unresolved. The germline V gene encodes CDR1 MGHRA and CDR2 YSYEKL. V lost 0 bases to trimming and J lost 4 bases, with 13 bases between them. The CDR3 is 15 amino acids. This chain's CDR3 is CASSQERTEIYEQYF. CDR3 DNA sequence: TGCGCCAGCAGCCAAGAAAGAACAGAGATTTACGAGCAGTACTTC.

The chain's CDR3 is CASSLRPADTQYF. The CDR3 region has the DNA TGTGCCAGCAGCCTTCGCCCGGCAGATACGCAGTATTTT. The chain couples TRBV5-8 to TRBJ2-3; D is unresolved. This CDR3 has 13 residues. The germline CDR1 and CDR2 sequences are SGHTS and YDEGEE. V shed 4 bases and J shed 4 bases, with 10 bases lying between them. Using reference TRBV5-8 and TRBJ2-3 for the parts outside the CDR3, the full variable domain is EAGVTQSPTHLIKTRGQQATLRCSPISGHTSVYWYQQALGLGLQFLLWYDEGEERNRGNFPPRFSGRQFPNYSSELNVNALELEDSALYLCASSLRPADTQYFGPGTRLTVL.

CDR3: CASSPWNRDPLIYGYTF. In nucleotides, the CDR3 is TGTGCCAGCAGTCCCTGGAACAGGGATCCTCTAATCTATGGCTACACCTTC. The chain uses TRBV25-1 and TRBJ1-2; weak D call: TRBD1 (6 bases). V shed 5 bases and J shed 4 bases, with 23 bases lying between them. Germline assignment: CDR1 MGHDK and CDR2 SYGVNS. The CDR3 runs 17 residues.

V usage is TRBV29-1 and J usage is TRBJ2-1; tentatively, D is TRBD1 (6 bases). CDR1 and CDR2 from the germline V gene are SQVTM and ANQGSEA. The CDR3 is 13 amino acids. The ends were cut back, 5 bases at V and 5 bases at J, with 13 bases in the middle. In DNA, the CDR3 is TGCAGCGTTATGGGACACTTAAACAATGAGCAGTTCTTC. Residues: CSVMGHLNNEQFF.

In its sample, this clone was seen a few times. The rearrangement joins TRBV2 to TRBJ2-7, with TRBD1 matching 8 bases. CDR3 length equals 14 residues. Germline V gives CDR1 SNHLY, CDR2 FYNNEI. V lost 7 bases and J lost 4; bases outside the gene matches: 9. The CDR3 loop is CASTQTGVIYEQYF. The CDR3 DNA follows: TGTGCCAGCACGCAGACAGGGGTTATTTACGAGCAGTACTTC. Based on the CDR3 plus reference TRBV2 and TRBJ2-7, the full variable domain is EPEVTQTPSHQVTQMGQEVILRCVPISNHLYFYWYRQILGQKVEFLVSFYNNEISEKSEIFDDQFSVERPDGSNFTLKIRSTKLEDSAMYFCASTQTGVIYEQYFGPGTRLTVT.

The J gene is TRBJ2-5, the V gene TRBV7-6; tentative D call: TRBD2 (6 bases). The length of the CDR3 is 13 residues. Germline loops: CDR1 SGHVS, CDR2 FNYEAQ. V lost 5 bases and J 4 bases, leaving 11 bases between the germline ends. CDR3 nucleotides: TGTGCCAGCAGCGGACCGGGACTAGAGACCCAGTACTTC. Translating it yields CASSGPGLETQYF. Looking up the rest from reference TRBV7-6 and TRBJ2-5 gives the full variable domain: GAGVSQSPRYKVTKRGQDVALRCDPISGHVSLYWYRQALGQGPEFLTYFNYEAQQDKSGLPNDRFSAERPEGSISTLTIQRTEQRDSAMYRCASSGPGLETQYFGPGTRLLVL.

As concerns this clone: One end of the junction varies from germline; a read error may be responsible. The V and J genes are TRBV7-9 and TRBJ2-5; 7 bases line up with TRBD2. The CDR3 has 15 amino acids. In germline, CDR1 is SEHNR, CDR2 FQNEAQ (reference sequence). CDR3 region: CSSSYLAGVRETQYF. The CDR3 nucleotides read TGTTCCAGCAGCTATCTCGCGGGAGTTCGGGAGACCCAGTACTTC.

This clone is medium-sized within its sample. The CDR3 spells CASSPPGEHNEQFF. DNA of the CDR3: TGTGCCAGTAGTCCTCCGGGAGAACACAATGAGCAGTTCTTC. The rearrangement links TRBV19 to TRBJ2-1, with D tentatively TRBD2 (6 bases). CDR1 is LNHDA, CDR2 SQIVND, per germline (reference sequence). This CDR3 spans 14 amino acids. Trimming left V 5 bases short and J 5 bases short, with 13 bases between.

The chain carries TRBV19 and TRBJ1-2; D might be TRBD1 (6 bases). Germline lookup yields CDR1 LNHDA and CDR2 SQIVND (reference sequence). The CDR3 length is 15 residues. V dropped 5 bases and J dropped 6 bases, with 19 bases sitting between them. The DNA of the CDR3 is TGTGCCAGTAGTGAGCGGGGGGCGAGCGTTCATGGCTACACCTTC. Amino acids: CASSERGASVHGYTF.

This sequence joins TRBV7-3 and TRBJ2-1; D might be TRBD2 (6 bases). V was pared by 6 bases and J by 8 bases, with 20 bases between. The germline CDR1 and CDR2 sequences are SGHTA and FQGTGA. The CDR3 totals 15 residues. The CDR3 nucleotides read TGTGCCAGCAGTCCCTTGGTCGGGAGTGGACATGAGCAGTTCTTC. Its translation is CASSPLVGSGHEQFF. Full variable domain (remainder filled in from reference TRBV7-3 and TRBJ2-1): GAGVSQTPSNKVTEKGKYVELRCDPISGHTALYWYRQSLGQGPEFLIYFQGTGAADDSGLPNDRFFAVRPEGSVSTLKIQRTERGDSAVYLCASSPLVGSGHEQFFGPGTRLTVL.

The rearrangement links TRBV9 to TRBJ1-1; 8 bases line up with TRBD1. This CDR3 is 18 amino acids long. Germline CDR1 and CDR2: SGDLS and YYNGEE. V gave up 3 bases and J gave up 3 bases; unmatched junction bases: 16. The CDR3 region is CASSGRPPGTGRDTEAFF. The DNA for the CDR3 is TGTGCCAGCAGCGGGCGCCCCCCCGGGACAGGAAGGGACACTGAAGCTTTCTTT. The entire variable domain, with the rest obtained from reference TRBV9 and TRBJ1-1, is as follows: DSGVTQTPKHLITATGQRVTLRCSPRSGDLSVYWYQQSLDQGLQFLIQYYNGEERAKGNILERFSAQQFPDLHSELNLSSLELGDSALYFCASSGRPPGTGRDTEAFFGQGTRLTVV.